Below, 23 T cell receptor beta chains from the same sample are listed, as sequenced in a study of Graves' ophthalmopathy and Graves' hyperthyroidism. Amplified TCR beta CDR3 regions were obtained using RNA transcripts as template. Investigators did first-round RT-PCR with HTBI primers, then second-round multiplex PCR. In TCRdb, the multiplex PCR reads were re-called with MiXCR into one record per CDR3 protein. The table lists some 240,000 distinct CDR3 sequences, around 50% of them singletons. The source material was peripheral blood. The receptor source for this set is an adult man with Graves' ophthalmopathy.

The chain couples TRBV7-9 to TRBJ1-3; TRBD1 might be the D (5 bases). CDR3 length equals 14 residues. The germline V gene encodes CDR1 SEHNR and CDR2 FQNEAQ (reference sequence). V lost 3 bases and J lost 4, with 10 bases in between. CDR3 region: CASSLGLAGNTIYF. The CDR3 DNA reads TGTGCCAGCAGCTTGGGACTAGCGGGAAACACCATATATTTT.

The chain uses TRBV3-1 and TRBJ1-2, with 8 positions matching TRBD1. Germline V gene sequence: CDR1 LGHDT, CDR2 YNNKEL (reference sequence). The CDR3 is 13 residues long. The trim removed 3 bases at V and 8 bases at J, leaving 5 bases unmatched. The CDR3 loop reads CASSHRDRTGYTF. The DNA for the CDR3 is TGTGCCAGCAGCCACCGGGACAGGACAGGCTACACCTTC.

The rearrangement links TRBV5-1 to TRBJ1-5; D unclear. The length of the CDR3 is 13 residues. Per the germline V gene, CDR1 is SGHRS and CDR2 is YFSETQ. Trimming cost V 4 bases and J 5 bases, with 10 bases left between them. DNA of the CDR3: TGCGCCAGCAGCCGGGAGAGGGATCAGCCCCAGCATTTT. Protein: CASSRERDQPQHF.

This clonotype was seen only a few times. This sequence joins TRBV6-1 and TRBJ1-2, with D uncertain. Germline CDR1 and CDR2: MNHNS and SASEGT. This CDR3 contains 13 residues. V shed 3 bases and J shed 8 bases, with 13 bases lying between them. Here the CDR3 reads CASSDPDGRGYTF. Here the CDR3 DNA reads TGTGCCAGCAGTGACCCTGACGGACGAGGCTACACCTTC.

This clonotype occurred a few times. J is TRBJ2-2 and V is TRBV7-2; TRBD1 agrees at 9 bases. This CDR3 is built from 16 residues. Germline trimming cut 6 bases from V and 7 bases from J; bases unmatched to any gene: 12. Germline loops: CDR1 SGHTA, CDR2 FQGNSA. CDR3 loop: CASSSTGQGFVGELFF. CDR3 nucleotides: TGTGCCAGCAGTTCTACCGGACAGGGGTTTGTCGGGGAGCTGTTTTTT. Filled out from reference TRBV7-2 and TRBJ2-2, the complete variable domain reads GAGVSQSPSNKVTEKGKDVELRCDPISGHTALYWYRQSLGQGLEFLIYFQGNSAPDKSGLPSDRFSAERTGGSVSTLTIQRTQQEDSAVYLCASSSTGQGFVGELFFGEGSRLTVL.

In this sample, this clonotype turned up a few times. The rearrangement links TRBV6-5 to TRBJ1-5, with 7 bases identical to TRBD1. V trimming: 4 bases; J trimming: 2 bases; junction bases outside the gene matches: 8. Germline CDR1 and CDR2: MNHEY and SVGAGI. The CDR3 has 16 residues. The CDR3 DNA sequence: TGTGCCAGCAGTTCACCCCCAGGGGGAGGCAATCAGCCCCAGCATTTT. This gives the protein CASSSPPGGGNQPQHF.

The J gene is TRBJ2-5, the V gene TRBV20-1; 10 bases line up with TRBD1. Germline-derived CDR1 and CDR2 are DFQATT and SNEGSKA (reference sequence). V was clipped by 0 bases and J by 2 bases; unmatched bases: 3. This CDR3 has 15 amino acids. CDR3 sequence (DNA): TGCAGTGCTAGAGACGGACAGGGGGAACAAGAGACCCAGTACTTC. Protein sequence: CSARDGQGEQETQYF.

The chain recombines TRBV6-4 with TRBJ1-4; D gene ambiguous. The CDR3 covers 14 residues. V was trimmed by 5 bases and J by 7 bases, leaving 14 bases between them. Germline values: CDR1 MRHNA, CDR2 SNTAGT. The chain's CDR3 is CASSSGQRGEKLFF. The CDR3 DNA reads TGTGCCAGCAGTTCAGGTCAGCGAGGTGAAAAACTGTTTTTT.

This clonotype showed up just a few times. The chain uses TRBV11-2 and TRBJ1-2; TRBD1 matches 8 bases. This CDR3 is 15 amino acids long. V was pared by 1 base and J by 6 bases, with 7 bases of the junction left unmatched. CDR1 and CDR2 (germline): SGHAT, FQNNGV. The CDR3, as DNA: TGTGCCAGCAGCTTAGGGACAGGGTTACTCCATGGCTACACCTTC. Amino acid sequence: CASSLGTGLLHGYTF.

The chain recombines TRBV20-1 with TRBJ1-4, with D hard to call. Trimming cost V 0 bases and J 0 bases, with 11 bases left between them. Per germline, CDR1 DFQATT and CDR2 SNEGSKA (reference sequence). The CDR3 consists of 16 residues. CDR3 amino acids: CSARDILDPTNEKLFF. CDR3 nucleotide sequence: TGCAGTGCTAGAGATATTTTGGACCCAACTAATGAAAAACTGTTTTTT.

This rearrangement joins TRBV12-3 or TRBV12-4 to TRBJ2-6; D ambiguous. Trimming removed 6 bases at V and 3 bases at J, with 12 bases between. The CDR3 length is 15 residues. The CDR3 spells CASSAPIGGANVLTF. CDR3 sequence (DNA): TGTGCCAGCAGCGCACCGATCGGTGGGGCCAACGTCCTGACTTTC.

Of note for this clonotype: Its ends do not fully match the called genes, so a read error is possible. The V and J genes are TRBV7-9 and TRBJ2-5; 7 bases are a match to TRBD1. This CDR3 has 14 amino acids. Germline V lookup: CDR1 SEHNR, CDR2 FQNEAQ (reference sequence). CDR3 nucleotide sequence: TGTGCCAGCAGCGTTACAGGGGCCCAAGGGACCCAGTACTTC. Translation: CASSVTGAQGTQYF. The complete variable domain, with remaining parts taken from reference TRBV7-9 and TRBJ2-5, reads DTGVSQNPRHKITKRGQNVTFRCDPISEHNRLYWYRQTLGQGPEFLTYFQNEAQLEKSRLLSDRFSAERPKGSFSTLEIQRTEQGDSAMYLCASSVTGAQGTQYFGPGTRLLVL.

Only a few counts were recorded for this clonotype. The rearrangement joins TRBV20-1 to TRBJ1-5, with unresolved D. Germline V gene lookup returns CDR1 DFQATT and CDR2 SNEGSKA (reference sequence). The ends were cut back, 3 bases at V and 3 bases at J, with 12 bases in the middle. This CDR3 spans 14 amino acids. The CDR3: CSASPPAYNQPQHF. The CDR3 nucleotides read TGCAGTGCTAGCCCCCCAGCGTACAATCAGCCCCAGCATTTT.

V is TRBV7-9 and J is TRBJ2-3, with D unclear. The CDR3 is 15 residues long. Germline V gives CDR1 SEHNR, CDR2 FQNEAQ (reference sequence). V shed 4 bases and J shed 6 bases, with 17 bases lying between them. The CDR3 sequence: CASSSTPLLVDTQYF. The CDR3 region has the DNA TGTGCCAGCAGCTCCACCCCGCTACTCGTCGATACGCAGTATTTT.

V is TRBV6-1 and J is TRBJ2-5, with TRBD2 matching over 8 bases. V lost 5 bases, J lost 2 bases, and 4 bases stayed unmatched. The CDR3 spans 14 residues. CDR1 is MNHNS, CDR2 SASEGT, per germline. CDR3: CASSYGGVQETQYF. DNA of the CDR3: TGTGCCAGCAGTTACGGGGGGGTACAAGAGACCCAGTACTTC.

This chain links TRBV29-1 with TRBJ2-7; 8 bases line up with TRBD2. The J call is in doubt because the DNA end fits TRBJ2-1 better. CDR3 length: 14 residues. From germline, CDR1 is SQVTM and CDR2 ANQGSEA. The CDR3 loop is CSVVYGRGYNEQFF. The CDR3 nucleotides read TGCAGCGTTGTTTACGGGAGGGGATACAATGAGCAGTTCTTC.

The sample holds a few counts of this clonotype. V gene TRBV7-2 combines with J gene TRBJ1-4, with D possibly matching TRBD1 (6 bases). V lost 5 bases, J lost 8 bases, and 15 bases lay in between. Germline CDR1 SGHTA, CDR2 FQGNSA. The CDR3 has 14 amino acids. CDR3 region: CASSLGGSYEKLFF. DNA of the CDR3: TGTGCCAGCAGCCTAGGGGGGAGTTACGAAAAACTGTTTTTT.

This clonotype showed up just a few times. This chain links TRBV19 with TRBJ2-7; D possibly uses TRBD1 or TRBD2 (6 bases each). V lost 3 bases and J lost 1, with 10 bases in between. The CDR3 is 14 residues long. CDR1 and CDR2 (germline): LNHDA, SQIVND (reference sequence). In nucleotides, the CDR3 is TGTGCCAGTAGTATCGGAGGGGGATCCTACGAGCAGTACTTC. As protein: CASSIGGGSYEQYF. Full variable domain (rest looked up from reference TRBV19 and TRBJ2-7): DGGITQSPKYLFRKEGQNVTLSCEQNLNHDAMYWYRQDPGQGLRLIYYSQIVNDFQKGDIAEGYSVSREKKESFPLTVTSAQKNPTAFYLCASSIGGGSYEQYFGPGTRLTVT.

V gene TRBV29-1 combines with J gene TRBJ2-7; D perhaps matches TRBD2 (5 bases). CDR1 and CDR2 (germline): SQVTM, ANQGSEA. The CDR3 sequence is 14 residues long. V was clipped by 0 bases and J by 5 bases, with 14 bases between them. CDR3 bases: TGCAGCGTTGAAGATCCCGGACCGGGGAACGAGCAGTACTTC. This sequence encodes CSVEDPGPGNEQYF.

This clonotype was picked up one time. The rearrangement uses TRBV12-3 or TRBV12-4 and TRBJ2-7, with TRBD1 matching over 7 bases. V was clipped by 6 bases and J by 2 bases; unmatched bases: 10. The CDR3 is 15 amino acids. CDR3 sequence: CASSPRWDRAYEQYF. The CDR3 DNA reads TGTGCCAGCAGCCCGAGGTGGGACAGAGCCTACGAGCAGTACTTC.

This rearrangement joins TRBV19 to TRBJ1-6; no firm D call. The germline V and J ends were trimmed by 5 bases and 7 bases, with 18 bases remaining between them. Germline loops: CDR1 LNHDA, CDR2 SQIVND (reference sequence). The CDR3 runs to 16 residues. CDR3 protein: CASSPDPPAANSPLHF. The CDR3 DNA reads as TGTGCCAGTAGTCCGGACCCCCCGGCGGCCAATTCACCCCTCCACTTT.

This sequence joins TRBV7-9 and TRBJ1-1; no clear D gene. The germline V gene encodes CDR1 SEHNR and CDR2 FQNEAQ (reference sequence). Trimming left V 1 base short and J 1 base short, with 7 bases between. This CDR3 contains 14 residues. The CDR3 DNA follows: TGTGCCAGCAGCTTAGGATACGAGAACACTGAAGCTTTCTTT. It encodes CASSLGYENTEAFF.

This clonotype was observed a handful of times. The J gene is TRBJ2-7, the V gene TRBV5-1, with 8 positions matching TRBD2. The CDR3 has 14 amino acids. The junction had 4 bases not matched to a gene; V was cut back by 2 bases and J by 3 bases. Germline CDR1 and CDR2: SGHRS and YFSETQ. The CDR3 DNA is TGCGCCAGCAGCTTACGGGGGGGGAACTACGAGCAGTACTTC. It specifies CASSLRGGNYEQYF.